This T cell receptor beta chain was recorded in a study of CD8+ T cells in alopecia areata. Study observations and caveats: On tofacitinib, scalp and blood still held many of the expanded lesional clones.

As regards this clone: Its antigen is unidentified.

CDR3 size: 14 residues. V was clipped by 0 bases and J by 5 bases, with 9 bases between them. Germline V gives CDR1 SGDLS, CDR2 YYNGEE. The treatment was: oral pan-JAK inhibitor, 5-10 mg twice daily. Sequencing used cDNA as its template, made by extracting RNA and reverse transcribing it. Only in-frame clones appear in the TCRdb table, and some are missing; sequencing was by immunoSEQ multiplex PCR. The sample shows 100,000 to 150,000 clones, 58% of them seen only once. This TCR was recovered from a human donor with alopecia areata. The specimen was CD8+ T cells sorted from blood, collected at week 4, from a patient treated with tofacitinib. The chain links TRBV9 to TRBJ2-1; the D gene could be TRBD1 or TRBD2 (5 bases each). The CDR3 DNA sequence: TGTGCCAGCAGCGTAGAGGGGACCGACAATGAGCAGTTCTTC. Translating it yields CASSVEGTDNEQFF.